This T cell receptor beta chain emerged from a study of blood T cell repertoires in COVID-19. Study details: Italy, Spain and the United States were the sources of the convalescent and acute COVID-19 samples. In each case, the material was cDNA or gDNA derived from T cells, B-cell-depleted T cells, or PBMCs.

Per the study methods: Estimates of nucleated cell counts were drawn from the amplification of reference gene primers. Sequencing was performed with immunoSEQ multiplex PCR; in TCRdb, only in-frame clones are kept and a portion is missing. The DNA gave D and trimming, while V, J and clone size come from that table. This table holds under 300,000 clones, less than 90% found once. The CDR3 is 17 residues long. Unmatched junction bases numbered 14, after V lost 4 bases and J lost 4 bases. Germline loops: CDR1 SGHRS, CDR2 YFSETQ. The TCR comes from a man aged 55 to 69 who had recovered from COVID-19. Sequenced input: peripheral blood. J is TRBJ2-3 and V is TRBV5-1; 8 nucleotides agree with TRBD2. The CDR3 DNA reads TGCGCCAGCAGCGACATACTAGCGGTCCTAGGCGCAGATACGCAGTATTTT. Translated: CASSDILAVLGADTQYF.